One and the same sample provided the 13 T cell receptor beta chains below, sequenced in a study of blood T cell repertoires in COVID-19. Sequenced by immunoSEQ multiplex PCR; TCRdb stores in-frame clones only, minus some. The data show 100,000 to 150,000 clones, with approximately 85% seen just once and 25% to 30% held by the top ten. What was sequenced was peripheral blood. These TCRs come from an elderly woman with acute or convalescent COVID-19.

The chain carries TRBV18 and TRBJ1-2, with 7 bases aligning to TRBD1. The V and J ends lost 4 bases and 4 bases, in that order; junction bases with no gene match: 6. This CDR3 is built from 14 residues. CDR1 and CDR2 (germline): KGHSH, LQKENI. The CDR3 bases are TGTGCCAGCTCACAGGGACAGCGAAGCTATGGCTACACCTTC. Translated: CASSQGQRSYGYTF. The whole variable domain, filled in from reference TRBV18 and TRBJ1-2, reads NAGVMQNPRHLVRRRGQEARLRCSPMKGHSHVYWYRQLPEEGLKFMVYLQKENIIDESGMPKERFSAEFPKEGPSILRIQQVVRGDSAAYFCASSQGQRSYGYTFGSGTRLTVV.

This clone has only a few counts. The chain combines TRBV19 with TRBJ2-1; 11 nucleotides line up with TRBD2. Germline V CDR1 and CDR2: LNHDA, SQIVND (reference sequence). V dropped 3 bases and J dropped 3; count of bases not matched to a gene: 7. CDR3 length: 17 amino acids. The CDR3, as DNA: TGTGCCAGTAGTATGCGGCTAGCGGGGGGACACTACAATGAGCAGTTCTTC. Its protein product is CASSMRLAGGHYNEQFF.

The chain joins TRBV2 to TRBJ2-5; 7 nucleotides agree with TRBD1. This CDR3 contains 13 residues. Germline CDR1 SNHLY, CDR2 FYNNEI. J was trimmed by 2 bases and V by 8 bases; bases with no gene match: 5. CDR3 region: CASGGQPQETQYF. The DNA of the CDR3 is TGTGCCAGCGGGGGACAGCCTCAAGAGACCCAGTACTTC.

The genes are TRBV7-2 and TRBJ1-2; D is unresolved. The CDR3 covers 15 residues. The ends were cut back, 2 bases at V and 4 bases at J, with 14 bases in the middle. Germline CDR1 is SGHTA and CDR2 is FQGNSA. The CDR3 coding sequence is TGTGCCAGCAGCTTATTGGGCACCACCTCCTATGGCTACACCTTC. Translation gives CASSLLGTTSYGYTF. Combining the CDR3 with reference TRBV7-2 and TRBJ1-2 gives the whole variable domain GAGVSQSPSNKVTEKGKDVELRCDPISGHTALYWYRQSLGQGLEFLIYFQGNSAPDKSGLPSDRFSAERTGGSVSTLTIQRTQQEDSAVYLCASSLLGTTSYGYTFGSGTRLTVV.

This clone was seen only once. The rearrangement uses TRBV29-1 and TRBJ1-1, with D unresolved. The CDR3 covers 11 residues. V gave up 3 bases and J gave up 9 bases, with 11 bases separating them. Germline V gene lookup returns CDR1 SQVTM and CDR2 ANQGSEA. Here the CDR3 reads CSVDTVPQAFF. The CDR3 region has the DNA TGCAGCGTTGATACGGTGCCGCAAGCTTTCTTT.

The rearrangement uses TRBV2 and TRBJ2-7, with 9 bases identical to TRBD1. Germline-derived CDR1 and CDR2 are SNHLY and FYNNEI. CDR3 length equals 14 residues. J gave up 1 base and V 6 bases, and 4 bases lay outside the gene matches. The CDR3 reads CASSADRGSYEQYF. The CDR3 coding sequence is TGTGCCAGCAGCGCCGACAGGGGGTCCTACGAGCAGTACTTC. Using reference TRBV2 and TRBJ2-7 for the parts outside the CDR3, the full variable domain is EPEVTQTPSHQVTQMGQEVILRCVPISNHLYFYWYRQILGQKVEFLVSFYNNEISEKSEIFDDQFSVERPDGSNFTLKIRSTKLEDSAMYFCASSADRGSYEQYFGPGTRLTVT.

The CDR3, as DNA: TGTGCCAGCAGCTCCCTTGCCCGGGACAAATATACACCCCTCCACTTT. It encodes CASSSLARDKYTPLHF. The chain uses TRBV11-2 and TRBJ1-6; TRBD1 might be the D (6 bases). V shed 4 bases and J shed 11 bases, with 21 bases lying between them. This CDR3 comprises 16 residues. CDR1 and CDR2 from the germline V gene are SGHAT and FQNNGV. Filled out from reference TRBV11-2 and TRBJ1-6, the complete variable domain reads EAGVAQSPRYKIIEKRQSVAFWCNPISGHATLYWYQQILGQGPKLLIQFQNNGVVDDSQLPKDRFSAERLKGVDSTLKIQPAKLEDSAVYLCASSSLARDKYTPLHFGNGTRLTVT.

This chain joins TRBV5-6 and TRBJ1-2, with TRBD1 matching 7 bases. This CDR3 has 15 amino acids. The germline V gene encodes CDR1 SGHDT and CDR2 YYEEEE. Trimming at V came to 4 bases and at J to 4 bases, leaving 10 bases not matched to a gene. Here the CDR3 reads CASSPPSGTAYGYTF. The CDR3, as DNA: TGTGCCAGCAGCCCTCCCTCCGGGACAGCCTATGGCTACACCTTC.

The genes are TRBV5-6 and TRBJ1-5; 8 nucleotides match TRBD1. Germline CDR1 and CDR2: SGHDT and YYEEEE. CDR3 length equals 13 residues. J gave up 7 bases and V 4 bases, and 4 bases lay outside the gene matches. The CDR3 DNA sequence: TGTGCCAGCAGCAAGGACAGGGAACAGCCCCAGCATTTT. Encoded protein: CASSKDREQPQHF.

The gene calls are TRBV5-1 and TRBJ1-1; weak D call: TRBD1 (5 bases). CDR1 SGHRS and CDR2 YFSETQ come from the germline V gene. The CDR3 consists of 11 residues. Trimming pared 4 bases from V and 11 bases from J, leaving 12 bases between. CDR3 sequence: CASSDGGSAFF. DNA for the CDR3: TGCGCCAGCAGCGATGGGGGGAGCGCTTTCTTT.

CDR3 DNA sequence: TGTGCCAGCAGCCCCTTGGGACAGGGAGTGGGATCCCTCCACTTT. Protein sequence: CASSPLGQGVGSLHF. This chain links TRBV9 with TRBJ1-6; TRBD1 matches at 9 bases. CDR3 size: 15 residues. Looked up from germline, CDR1 is SGDLS and CDR2 is YYNGEE. V was clipped by 4 bases and J by 14 bases; unmatched bases: 13.

V usage is TRBV6-1 and J usage is TRBJ1-5; D possibly corresponds to TRBD1 (6 bases). Germline CDR1 is MNHNS and CDR2 is SASEGT. The ends were cut back, 2 bases at V and 2 bases at J, with 10 bases in the middle. The length of the CDR3 is 15 residues. CDR3 residues: CASSETNRGNQPQHF. CDR3 sequence (DNA): TGTGCCAGCAGTGAAACAAACAGGGGCAATCAGCCCCAGCATTTT.

The chain joins TRBV2 to TRBJ1-1; 7 bases map to TRBD1. In germline, CDR1 is SNHLY, CDR2 FYNNEI. This CDR3 has 14 amino acids. Unmatched junction bases numbered 5, after V lost 4 bases and J lost 3 bases. The CDR3 sequence is CASSAQGPDTEAFF. CDR3 bases: TGTGCCAGCAGTGCACAGGGGCCGGACACTGAAGCTTTCTTT.